This T cell receptor (beta chain) was sequenced during a study of T cell responses to AZD1222 COVID-19 vaccine. Trimming removed 7 bases from V and 2 bases from J, with 15 bases in between. The CDR3 sequence is 14 residues long. CDR1 and CDR2 (germline): SGHTA, FQGNSA. The table came from immunoSEQ multiplex PCR; TCRdb's copy has only in-frame clones and leaves some out. Of some 95,000 clones listed, around 92% are singletons. Specimen: peripheral blood, collected on day 0 of MenACWY control vaccination. This rearrangement joins TRBV7-2 to TRBJ2-7, with D possibly matching TRBD2 (5 bases). This sequence was found in an adult in good health. The CDR3 bases are TGTGCCAGCATCCCCGGGAATTCCCCCTACGAGCAGTACTTC. As protein: CASIPGNSPYEQYF.